Below are 30 T cell receptor beta chains sequenced from a single sample in a study of blood T cell repertoires in COVID-19. The method was immunoSEQ multiplex PCR; TCRdb's version includes in-frame clones alone and lacks a portion of them. The sample lists about 440,000 clones; 90% were seen once. The sample was PBMCs or T cells enriched from blood (not recorded which). All receptors derive from a man younger than 30 who had recovered from COVID-19.

This clone was recorded only once. The CDR3 here is CASSSPLAGVYEQYF. The CDR3 DNA follows: TGTGCCAGCAGTTCCCCTTTAGCGGGAGTCTACGAGCAGTACTTC. The rearrangement joins TRBV27 to TRBJ2-7; 9 positions match TRBD2. This CDR3 is built from 15 residues. J was trimmed by 3 bases and V by 4 bases; bases with no gene match: 7. Germline assignment: CDR1 MNHEY and CDR2 SMNVEV (reference sequence).

This clone has only a few counts. The rearrangement uses TRBV10-1 and TRBJ1-5; D not certain. Germline V gene data show CDR1 as WNHNN and CDR2 as SYGVQD (reference sequence). The CDR3 is 12 residues long. V was shortened by 6 bases and J by 6 bases, with 9 bases between the two germline ends. The CDR3 here is CASSSSGQPQHF. CDR3 sequence (DNA): TGCGCCAGCAGCAGCTCGGGTCAGCCCCAGCATTTT.

This chain links TRBV24-1 with TRBJ2-6; possibly TRBD2 for D (7 bases). The CDR3 is 16 residues long. CDR1 and CDR2 (germline): KGHDR, SFDVKD. Trimming removed 6 bases from V and 1 base from J, with 12 bases in between. The chain's CDR3 is CATSKGGVSGANVLTF. The CDR3 bases are TGTGCCACCAGTAAAGGGGGGGTTTCTGGGGCCAACGTCCTGACTTTC.

The chain couples TRBV27 to TRBJ2-2, with 9 bases aligning to TRBD2. V shed 3 bases and J 5 bases; nucleotides not matched to a gene: 4. CDR3 size: 15 residues. Germline V gene sequence: CDR1 MNHEY, CDR2 SMNVEV (reference sequence). The CDR3 here is CASSFSGSGTGELFF. CDR3 coding DNA: TGTGCCAGCAGTTTTAGCGGGAGTGGGACCGGGGAGCTGTTTTTT.

V and J are TRBV15 and TRBJ2-1; D perhaps matches TRBD2 (6 bases). The V gene's germline CDR1 is LNHNV and CDR2 YYDKDF (reference sequence). Trimming stripped 0 bases from V and 8 bases from J, with 20 bases between. CDR3 length: 17 amino acids. CDR3 protein: CATSRDVVGGGLDEQFF. CDR3 nucleotide sequence: TGTGCCACCAGCAGAGATGTAGTTGGGGGAGGTTTGGATGAGCAGTTCTTC.

The J gene is TRBJ1-1, the V gene TRBV20-1; no clear D gene. In germline, CDR1 is DFQATT, CDR2 SNEGSKA (reference sequence). The CDR3 extends over 11 amino acids. CDR3 coding DNA: TGCACCCTCGGGGTTGCCACTGAAGCTTTCTTT. It yields the protein CTLGVATEAFF.

This clone appeared a few times. The rearrangement joins TRBV27 to TRBJ1-3; TRBD1 might be the D (5 bases). The germline V gene encodes CDR1 MNHEY and CDR2 SMNVEV (reference sequence). The CDR3 consists of 14 residues. V was cut by 3 bases and J by 1 base, with 7 bases left in between. The CDR3 nucleotides are TGTGCCAGCAGTTTGGCAGGGTCTGGAAACACCATATATTTT. Its translation: CASSLAGSGNTIYF.

This chain uses TRBV2 with TRBJ1-1; D is unresolved. CDR1 is SNHLY, CDR2 FYNNEI, per germline. The CDR3 runs 11 residues. Trimming stripped 10 bases from V and 9 bases from J, with 15 bases between. CDR3 DNA sequence: TGTGCCATTCTAGGTTTCGAGAAAGCTTTCTTT. Its protein is CAILGFEKAFF.

The J gene is TRBJ2-7, the V gene TRBV28; D is uncertain. V lost 9 bases, J lost 0 bases, and 9 bases lay in between. From germline, CDR1 is MDHEN and CDR2 SYDVKM. This CDR3 contains 12 residues. CDR3: CASLRSSYEQYF. The CDR3 nucleotides read TGTGCCAGTTTGAGAAGCTCCTACGAGCAGTACTTC.

This rearrangement joins TRBV3-1 (or the pseudogene TRBV3-2) to TRBJ1-1; the D is unclear. Trimming removed 4 bases from V and 1 base from J, with 7 bases in between. Germline CDR1 is LGHDT and CDR2 is YNNKEL (reference sequence). The CDR3 totals 13 residues. The CDR3 bases are TGTGCCAGCAGCCTAACAACGAACACTGAAGCTTTCTTT. It encodes CASSLTTNTEAFF.

The chain has TRBV13 and TRBJ1-3; 8 bases agree with TRBD1. This CDR3 is built from 15 residues. The germline gives CDR1 PRHDT, CDR2 FYEKMQ (reference sequence). J gave up 5 bases and V 6 bases, and 9 bases lay outside the gene matches. The CDR3 DNA reads TGTGCCAGCAGTTACAGGACAGGGAGGCGAAACACCATATATTTT. Encoded protein: CASSYRTGRRNTIYF.

The chain couples TRBV18 to TRBJ1-1; 7 bases align to TRBD1. The CDR3 is 15 amino acids. Germline lookup yields CDR1 KGHSH and CDR2 LQKENI. With V trimmed by 6 bases and J by 2 bases, 9 bases remained unmatched. The CDR3 loop is CASSSRGGLNTEAFF. DNA of the CDR3: TGTGCCAGCTCCTCACGAGGGGGCCTAAACACTGAAGCTTTCTTT. The entire variable domain, with the rest obtained from reference TRBV18 and TRBJ1-1, is as follows: NAGVMQNPRHLVRRRGQEARLRCSPMKGHSHVYWYRQLPEEGLKFMVYLQKENIIDESGMPKERFSAEFPKEGPSILRIQQVVRGDSAAYFCASSSRGGLNTEAFFGQGTRLTVV.

This chain uses TRBV10-3 with TRBJ1-1, with 10 nucleotides matching TRBD1. The CDR3 is 16 residues long. The junction had 7 bases not matched to a gene; V was cut back by 5 bases and J by 1 base. CDR1 is ENHRY, CDR2 SYGVKD, per germline. In nucleotides, the CDR3 is TGTGCCATCAGTCCGGACAGGGGGTTATCGAACACTGAAGCTTTCTTT. Protein: CAISPDRGLSNTEAFF.

The chain carries TRBV6-6 and TRBJ1-1; TRBD1 is a possible D gene (5 bases). CDR1 and CDR2 from the germline V gene are MNHNY and SVGAGI (reference sequence). The CDR3 totals 15 residues. Trimming pared 4 bases from V and 2 bases from J, leaving 14 bases between. The CDR3: CASSWGGAGNTEAFF. The CDR3 DNA is TGTGCCAGCAGTTGGGGAGGGGCGGGCAACACTGAAGCTTTCTTT.

This clone was observed once. This chain joins TRBV27 and TRBJ1-5; D might be TRBD1 (5 bases). Germline CDR1 MNHEY, CDR2 SMNVEV (reference sequence). The germline V and J ends were trimmed by 7 bases and 9 bases, with 16 bases remaining between them. The CDR3 runs 13 residues. Here the CDR3 DNA reads TGTGCCAGCACTTTGGGGCCGGGGGGGCCCCAGCATTTT. Protein product: CASTLGPGGPQHF.

V gene TRBV28 combines with J gene TRBJ2-7; the match to TRBD1 covers 11 bases. With V trimmed by 6 bases and J by 5 bases, 3 bases remained unmatched. The length of the CDR3 is 13 residues. Germline lookup yields CDR1 MDHEN and CDR2 SYDVKM. CDR3 residues: CASRDRGPNEQYF. The CDR3 nucleotides are TGTGCCAGCAGGGACAGGGGGCCCAACGAGCAGTACTTC.

The gene calls are TRBV14 and TRBJ2-7; the match to TRBD1 covers 9 bases. Germline V gives CDR1 SGHDN, CDR2 FVKESK. This CDR3 has 16 amino acids. The ends lost 6 bases at V and 1 base at J; junction bases unmatched: 10. The CDR3 sequence: CASSQARDRASYEQYF. CDR3 bases: TGTGCCAGCAGTCAGGCCCGGGACAGGGCGTCCTACGAGCAGTACTTC.

This clone was found a few times. The chain links TRBV6-1 to TRBJ2-3; TRBD2 aligns across 9 bases. V lost 2 bases and J lost 0; bases outside the gene matches: 3. This CDR3 is 16 amino acids long. Germline CDR1 MNHNS, CDR2 SASEGT. The CDR3 loop is CASSELAGDSTDTQYF. The CDR3 DNA reads as TGTGCCAGCAGTGAATTAGCGGGGGACAGCACAGATACGCAGTATTTT.

J is TRBJ2-3 and V is TRBV5-8; D remains ambiguous. CDR3 length equals 13 residues. The V end lost 4 bases, the J end lost 10 bases, and 16 bases lay between the germline ends. Germline assignment: CDR1 SGHTS and CDR2 YDEGEE. The CDR3 protein is CASSRNPVQAQYF. DNA of the CDR3: TGTGCCAGCAGCCGAAACCCGGTTCAGGCGCAGTATTTT.

The CDR3 nucleotides are TGTGCCAGCAGCTTATCCCAACAGCAGAATGAGCAGTTCTTC. Protein product: CASSLSQQQNEQFF. The chain links TRBV7-9 to TRBJ2-1; no definite D call. V shed 2 bases and J shed 7 bases, with 12 bases lying between them. The CDR3 consists of 14 residues. Germline CDR1 reads SEHNR; CDR2 reads FQNEAQ (reference sequence). The full variable domain, with the rest looked up from reference TRBV7-9 and TRBJ2-1, is DTGVSQNPRHKITKRGQNVTFRCDPISEHNRLYWYRQTLGQGPEFLTYFQNEAQLEKSRLLSDRFSAERPKGSFSTLEIQRTEQGDSAMYLCASSLSQQQNEQFFGPGTRLTVL.

The chain has TRBV5-4 and TRBJ2-1, with 11 bases matching TRBD2. V was pared by 5 bases and J by 5 bases, with 12 bases of the junction left unmatched. The CDR3 loop spans 17 amino acids. Germline loops: CDR1 SGHNT, CDR2 YYREEE (reference sequence). CDR3 protein: CASSFGRGLAVNNEQFF. The CDR3 DNA follows: TGTGCCAGCAGTTTCGGGCGGGGACTAGCGGTAAACAATGAGCAGTTCTTC.

V is TRBV10-3 and J is TRBJ2-1, with D maybe TRBD2 (5 bases). V lost 7 bases, J lost 6 bases, and 16 bases lay in between. This CDR3 is 14 amino acids long. Germline values: CDR1 ENHRY, CDR2 SYGVKD. CDR3: CAITSPGTLNEQFF. CDR3 bases: TGTGCCATCACGTCCCCGGGAACGCTCAATGAGCAGTTCTTC.

The chain has TRBV4-1 and TRBJ1-1, with D possibly TRBD1 on 6 matching bases. This CDR3 has 14 residues. Germline values: CDR1 MGHRA, CDR2 YSYEKL. The V end was cut by 3 bases, the J end by 6 bases, with 14 bases between. The CDR3: CASSQDRGFPEAFF. For the CDR3, the DNA is TGCGCCAGCAGCCAGGACAGAGGGTTTCCTGAAGCTTTCTTT.

This clone appeared a single time. The CDR3 region has the DNA TGTGCCACCATGGGACAGAACTACGAGCAGTACTTC. This encodes CATMGQNYEQYF. V and J are TRBV3-1 (or the pseudogene TRBV3-2) and TRBJ2-7; 7 nucleotides align to TRBD1. The CDR3 loop spans 12 amino acids. Germline V CDR1 and CDR2: LGHDT, YNNKEL (reference sequence). Trimming removed 10 bases from V and 3 bases from J; junction bases left unmatched: 6.

This sequence joins TRBV19 and TRBJ2-7, with D possibly TRBD2 on 6 matching bases. From germline, CDR1 is LNHDA and CDR2 SQIVND (reference sequence). Trimming stripped 3 bases from V and 1 base from J, with 13 bases between. There are 15 residues in the CDR3. CDR3 DNA sequence: TGTGCCAGTAGTATTTACGGGGGTCCATCCTACGAGCAGTACTTC. It specifies CASSIYGGPSYEQYF.

The chain has TRBV5-1 and TRBJ2-5, with TRBD2 identical over 13 bases. The CDR3 is made up of 16 amino acids. J gave up 2 bases and V 0 bases, and 1 base lay outside the gene matches. Germline CDR1 reads SGHRS; CDR2 reads YFSETQ. CDR3 DNA: TGCGCCAGCAGCTTGGGACTAGCGGGAGGACAAGAGACCCAGTACTTC. It codes for CASSLGLAGGQETQYF.

The V and J genes are TRBV25-1 and TRBJ2-1; tentative D call: TRBD2 (5 bases). In germline, CDR1 is MGHDK, CDR2 SYGVNS. The CDR3 runs 13 residues. Between the trimmed V and J ends, which lost 2 bases and 9 bases, there was a span of 11 bases. The CDR3 loop is CASSEPSGIEQFF. The DNA of the CDR3 is TGTGCCAGCAGTGAACCCAGCGGAATTGAGCAGTTCTTC. The entire variable domain, with the rest obtained from reference TRBV25-1 and TRBJ2-1, is as follows: EADIYQTPRYLVIGTGKKITLECSQTMGHDKMYWYQQDPGMELHLIHYSYGVNSTEKGDLSSESTVSRIRTEHFPLTLESARPSHTSQYLCASSEPSGIEQFFGPGTRLTVL.

This clone was recorded only once. This chain uses TRBV6-5 with TRBJ1-5, with D possibly being TRBD1 (6 bases). CDR1 is MNHEY and CDR2 is SVGAGI in the germline V gene. Between the trimmed V and J ends, which lost 6 bases and 2 bases, there was a span of 11 bases. The CDR3 totals 14 residues. CDR3 in amino acids: CASSRGDGNQPQHF. The CDR3 DNA sequence: TGTGCCAGCAGCAGGGGAGATGGCAATCAGCCCCAGCATTTT.

This clone was detected a few times. The rearrangement uses TRBV5-1 and TRBJ2-7; 8 bases are a match to TRBD1. Germline V gene data show CDR1 as SGHRS and CDR2 as YFSETQ. The CDR3 is 16 residues long. Germline trimming cut 3 bases from V and 4 bases from J; bases unmatched to any gene: 12. The CDR3 DNA follows: TGCGCCAGCAGCTCCGTCGACAGGGGTATGAGGTACGAGCAGTACTTC. Protein sequence: CASSSVDRGMRYEQYF.

The chain joins TRBV5-4 to TRBJ1-1, with 7 nucleotides matching TRBD1. The ends lost 0 bases at V and 0 bases at J; junction bases unmatched: 14. This CDR3 spans 19 amino acids. CDR1 is SGHNT, CDR2 YYREEE, per germline (reference sequence). CDR3 in amino acids: CASSLGQGYPANMNTEAFF. CDR3 DNA: TGTGCCAGCAGCTTGGGACAGGGATACCCCGCTAACATGAACACTGAAGCTTTCTTT.